The clone carrying this T cell receptor beta chain has at least ten counts. This sample was taken from a study of blood T cell repertoires in COVID-19. Original data processing: The assay estimated nucleated cells by amplifying reference gene primers. Sequencing used immunoSEQ multiplex PCR; TCRdb keeps in-frame clones, though not all of them. V and J calls and clone size are given by that table; D and trimming were obtained from the DNA. The sample comprises under 300,000 clones, 80% to 95% of which are singletons, and under 2.5% rests with the top ten. Participants' reported clinical history set cohort assignment. Two consecutive negative NP/OP PCR tests, clearance, or resolved symptoms defined Cohort 3 recovery. The TCR sequence derives from a young woman who had recovered from COVID-19. Input material: PBMCs or T cells enriched from blood (not recorded which).

In nucleotides, the CDR3 is TGCGCCAGCAGCCCCCAGGACAGAACTAATCAGCCCCAGCATTTT. Translating gives CASSPQDRTNQPQHF. The rearrangement links TRBV4-1 to TRBJ1-5, with a weak D call TRBD1 (6 bases). The CDR3 length is 15 residues. Trimming stripped 4 bases from V and 4 bases from J, with 14 bases between. The germline V gene has CDR1 MGHRA and CDR2 YSYEKL.